The rows below give T cell receptor beta chains drawn from one sample of a study of T-cell memory formation after mild COVID-19. TCRdb processed the 5' RACE reads anew with MiXCR; each CDR3 protein has one entry. Among about 290,000 distinct CDR3 sequences listed, around a sixth were seen once. The source material was PBMCs or a T cell subset sorted from them (not recorded which). The receptors shown here come from a man younger than 35 who had mild COVID-19 (a few samples of this study predate the infection). Cell type and time point are not known. Each CDR3 is given without its conserved first and last residue.

cdr3_aa j_call v_call
ASSLTGLADLTDTQY TRBJ2-3 TRBV4-2
ASSADGVGELF TRBJ2-2 TRBV5-1
ASSSKGSTEAF TRBJ1-1 TRBV7-9
ATKVQSYEQY TRBJ2-7 TRBV24-1
ATKDVNVREQY TRBJ2-7 TRBV5-8
ASSQTGGTPLH TRBJ1-6 TRBV3-1
ASSLGDRGETQY TRBJ2-5 TRBV5-1
ASQPSGGRSSYEQY TRBJ2-7 TRBV27
ATGTSSGNTIY TRBJ1-3 TRBV10-3
ATSRGQAPDTQY TRBJ2-3 TRBV15
ASSLATVYYGYT TRBJ1-2 TRBV7-9
ASARDSSYEQY TRBJ2-7 TRBV12-5
ASSPGTGQGGRETQY TRBJ2-5 TRBV12-3/TRBV12-4
ASRGQGYGANVLT TRBJ2-6 TRBV28
ASSGGTSFNEKLF TRBJ1-4 TRBV5-6
ASSVLRATDTQY TRBJ2-3 TRBV2
VSSRGGQETQY TRBJ2-5 TRBV7-9